This entry lists 29 T cell receptor beta chains sequenced from one sample in a study of cytomegalovirus exposure and HLA in healthy donors. The PCR had 60 Vbeta and 13 Jbeta primers. Sequenced by immunoSEQ multiplex PCR; TCRdb stores in-frame clones only, minus some. The repertoire holds 110,000 to 150,000 clones, about 80% seen once, with around 4.5% in the top ten. What was sequenced was PBMCs. All receptors derive from a man between 35 and 55 years old in good health and CMV-seropositive.

A few counts support this clone. V usage is TRBV10-3 and J usage is TRBJ1-1; D might be TRBD1 (5 bases). The CDR3 is made up of 14 amino acids. The ends were cut back, 10 bases at V and 0 bases at J, with 15 bases in the middle. Germline V gene data show CDR1 as ENHRY and CDR2 as SYGVKD. The CDR3 reads CATLRRGVNTEAFF. DNA of the CDR3: TGTGCCACCCTGAGGCGGGGGGTGAACACTGAAGCTTTCTTT.

CDR3: CASRGWETQYF. CDR3 coding DNA: TGTGCCAGTAGGGGCTGGGAGACCCAGTACTTC. The rearrangement uses TRBV19 and TRBJ2-5; D not resolved. CDR3 length equals 11 residues. The germline gives CDR1 LNHDA, CDR2 SQIVND (reference sequence). V dropped 6 bases and J dropped 5 bases, with 7 bases sitting between them.

The J gene is TRBJ2-1, the V gene TRBV9; D not certain. CDR3 size: 14 residues. Per germline, CDR1 SGDLS and CDR2 YYNGEE. V was clipped by 0 bases and J by 4 bases, with 8 bases between them. The CDR3 loop is CASSVESRYNEQFF. CDR3 bases: TGTGCCAGCAGCGTAGAATCGCGGTACAATGAGCAGTTCTTC.

This clone was counted a single time. The chain recombines TRBV10-2 with TRBJ2-7, with 9 bases matching TRBD2. After removal of 3 bases from V and 0 bases from J, the junction contained 9 bases not matched to a gene. CDR1 is WSHSY, CDR2 SAAADI, per germline. CDR3 length: 17 amino acids. The CDR3 DNA is TGCGCCAGCAGTGAAATGCTAGCGGGATATAGCTCCTACGAGCAGTACTTC. It yields the protein CASSEMLAGYSSYEQYF.

V usage is TRBV10-3 and J usage is TRBJ1-2, with 10 bases identical to TRBD1. V shed 6 bases, J shed 7 bases, and the junction held 5 bases outside the gene matches. CDR1 is ENHRY, CDR2 SYGVKD, per germline. This CDR3 region has 13 residues. CDR3 nucleotides: TGTGCCATCAGAGGACAGGGGGTGGGTGGCTACACCTTC. It translates to CAIRGQGVGGYTF.

In this sample, this clone is medium-sized (0.01 to 0.1%). The gene calls are TRBV4-1 and TRBJ1-6; D is uncertain. CDR3 length equals 14 residues. Between the trimmed V and J ends, which lost 1 base and 4 bases, there was a span of 5 bases. Germline V gene sequence: CDR1 MGHRA, CDR2 YSYEKL. In DNA, the CDR3 is TGCGCCAGCAGCCAAGGGCCGTATAATTCACCCCTCCACTTT. This sequence encodes CASSQGPYNSPLHF.

The table lists this clone with many counts. This chain uses TRBV7-3 with TRBJ2-3, with 9 bases identical to TRBD1. The CDR3 loop spans 15 amino acids. The J segment lost 1 base and the V segment lost 3 bases, leaving 2 bases of the junction unmatched. Per the germline V gene, CDR1 is SGHTA and CDR2 is FQGTGA. CDR3 in DNA: TGTGCCAGCAGCTTCACAGGGGGCGGCACAGATACGCAGTATTTT. It encodes CASSFTGGGTDTQYF.

Details on this clone: Different DNA sequences within this sample yield the same CDR3. This sequence joins TRBV27 and TRBJ1-1, with D perhaps matching TRBD1 (5 bases). CDR1 and CDR2 from the germline V gene are MNHEY and SMNVEV (reference sequence). Deletions cut 1 base from V and 5 bases from J, with 23 bases between. CDR3 length: 18 residues. The CDR3 sequence is CASSLLSGAKGLTTEAFF. In DNA form, the CDR3 reads TGTGCCAGCAGTTTATTGAGTGGGGCAAAAGGGCTTACGACTGAAGCTTTCTTT.

This chain uses TRBV27 with TRBJ2-1, with a possible D match to TRBD2 (6 bases). V lost 2 bases, J lost 4 bases, and 12 bases lay in between. Germline values: CDR1 MNHEY, CDR2 SMNVEV (reference sequence). This CDR3 has 15 amino acids. CDR3 amino acids: CASSLPLGTYNEQFF. In DNA, the CDR3 is TGTGCCAGCAGTTTACCTCTCGGGACTTACAATGAGCAGTTCTTC.

The J gene is TRBJ2-7, the V gene TRBV7-9; 11 nucleotides agree with TRBD1. After removal of 4 bases from V and 7 bases from J, the junction contained 12 bases not matched to a gene. The germline gives CDR1 SEHNR, CDR2 FQNEAQ (reference sequence). The length of the CDR3 is 16 residues. The CDR3 DNA sequence: TGTGCCAGCAGCTCCCCCGGGACAGGGGGAAGAGGTGAGCAGTACTTC. Translating gives CASSSPGTGGRGEQYF.

V usage is TRBV7-9 and J usage is TRBJ2-7; D may be TRBD1 (6 bases). The CDR3 is 14 residues long. Germline V CDR1 and CDR2: SEHNR, FQNEAQ (reference sequence). Trimming shortened V by 5 bases and J by 6 bases, and 17 bases separated the two germline ends. CDR3 protein: CASSNSGELGEQYF. DNA for the CDR3: TGTGCCAGCAGCAACTCAGGGGAATTGGGCGAGCAGTACTTC.

The chain recombines TRBV10-2 with TRBJ2-7; a possible D gene is TRBD2 (6 bases). The V end lost 7 bases, the J end lost 0 bases, and 22 bases lay between the germline ends. CDR3 length equals 17 residues. CDR1 and CDR2 from the germline V gene are WSHSY and SAAADI. The CDR3 spells CASKSDYNPPSSYEQYF. CDR3 in DNA: TGCGCCAGCAAATCGGACTACAATCCGCCCAGCTCCTACGAGCAGTACTTC.

The J gene is TRBJ1-6, the V gene TRBV29-1, with TRBD1 matching 7 bases. The CDR3 has 13 residues. The germline V gene encodes CDR1 SQVTM and CDR2 ANQGSEA. The junction had 4 bases not matched to a gene; V was cut back by 7 bases and J by 4 bases. CDR3 protein: CSARTGYNSPLHF. The CDR3 DNA is TGCAGCGCTAGGACAGGATATAATTCACCCCTCCACTTT.

V and J are TRBV4-3 and TRBJ1-1; possible D gene TRBD1, 5 bases. V lost 2 bases, J lost 6 bases, and 16 bases lay in between. Per the germline V gene, CDR1 is LGHNA and CDR2 is YSLEER. The CDR3 is 15 amino acids. CDR3 in amino acids: CASSQWVGVTPEAFF. The CDR3 nucleotides are TGCGCCAGCAGCCAATGGGTAGGGGTCACGCCTGAAGCTTTCTTT.

The chain combines TRBV30 with TRBJ2-7; a weak D match, TRBD2 (6 bases). This CDR3 comprises 10 residues. The germline CDR1 and CDR2 sequences are GTSNPN and SVGIG (reference sequence). Between the trimmed V and J ends, which lost 8 bases and 5 bases, there was a span of 10 bases. The CDR3 loop is CAGGSHEQYF. The CDR3 coding sequence is TGTGCCGGGGGGTCCCACGAGCAGTACTTC.

CDR3 nucleotide sequence: TGCAGCGTCAGTCAGGGGGCCAACAATCAGCCCCAGCATTTT. This encodes CSVSQGANNQPQHF. This chain links TRBV29-1 with TRBJ1-5, with 8 bases identical to TRBD1. After removal of 6 bases from V and 3 bases from J, the junction contained 7 bases not matched to a gene. Germline-derived CDR1 and CDR2 are SQVTM and ANQGSEA. There are 14 residues in the CDR3. The full variable domain, with the rest looked up from reference TRBV29-1 and TRBJ1-5, is SAVISQKPSRDICQRGTSLTIQCQVDSQVTMMFWYRQQPGQSLTLIATANQGSEATYESGFVIDKFPISRPNLTFSTLTVSNMSPEDSSIYLCSVSQGANNQPQHFGDGTRLSIL.

The chain uses TRBV12-5 and TRBJ1-4, with D tentatively TRBD1 (6 bases). V lost 1 base, J lost 8 bases, and 14 bases lay in between. The CDR3 has 15 amino acids. In germline, CDR1 is LGHNT, CDR2 FRNRAP. CDR3 sequence: CASGLGAGGDEKLFF. In nucleotides, the CDR3 is TGTGCTAGTGGTTTGGGTGCTGGGGGCGACGAAAAACTGTTTTTT.

CDR3 loop: CASSWSNHNEQFF. The CDR3 DNA reads as TGTGCCAGCAGTTGGTCTAACCACAATGAGCAGTTCTTC. This sequence joins TRBV6-6 and TRBJ2-1; D unclear. CDR1 and CDR2 (germline): MNHNY, SVGAGI (reference sequence). V was clipped by 4 bases and J by 5 bases, with 9 bases between them. The length of the CDR3 is 13 residues.

The V gene is TRBV7-9, the J gene TRBJ1-3, with TRBD1 matching over 7 bases. V lost 5 bases to trimming and J lost 3 bases; unmatched junction nucleotides: 4. The germline gives CDR1 SEHNR, CDR2 FQNEAQ (reference sequence). The CDR3 loop spans 14 amino acids. The CDR3 loop is CASSDRERGNTIYF. In nucleotides, the CDR3 is TGTGCCAGCAGCGACAGGGAGCGTGGAAACACCATATATTTT.

V usage is TRBV6-1 and J usage is TRBJ2-1; 12 nucleotides line up with TRBD2. This CDR3 is 15 amino acids long. The V gene's germline CDR1 is MNHNS and CDR2 SASEGT. V shed 5 bases, J shed 6 bases, and the junction held 5 bases outside the gene matches. The CDR3 is CASSSGTSGSNEQFF. The CDR3 coding sequence is TGTGCCAGCAGTTCAGGGACTAGCGGGTCCAATGAGCAGTTCTTC.

The chain joins TRBV10-3 to TRBJ1-2; 9 bases line up with TRBD1. V shed 6 bases, J shed 3 bases, and the junction held 5 bases outside the gene matches. Germline values: CDR1 ENHRY, CDR2 SYGVKD. CDR3 length equals 14 residues. CDR3 DNA sequence: TGTGCCATCAGCGGACAGGGGCGAGACTATGGCTACACCTTC. Its translation is CAISGQGRDYGYTF.

The J gene is TRBJ2-7, the V gene TRBV10-1; D call uncertain. Trimming took off 3 bases at V and 5 bases at J, with 14 bases between the two ends. This CDR3 region has 14 residues. In germline, CDR1 is WNHNN, CDR2 SYGVQD (reference sequence). The CDR3 here is CASSDSVLPHEQYF. As DNA, the CDR3 is TGCGCCAGCAGTGATTCCGTCCTTCCCCACGAGCAGTACTTC.

This chain uses TRBV6-6 with TRBJ1-1; perhaps TRBD1 as D (6 bases). The CDR3 covers 16 residues. Germline CDR1 MNHNY, CDR2 SVGAGI (reference sequence). V was cut by 4 bases and J by 2 bases, with 17 bases left in between. The CDR3 here is CASSSSSGRGNTEAFF. Here the CDR3 DNA reads TGTGCCAGCAGTTCTAGTTCGGGCAGGGGAAACACTGAAGCTTTCTTT.

V and J are TRBV28 and TRBJ1-2, with no clear D. V was cut by 7 bases and J by 4 bases, with 10 bases left in between. The germline V gene has CDR1 MDHEN and CDR2 SYDVKM. This CDR3 has 12 residues. The CDR3 spells CASTPRSYGYTF. The CDR3 region has the DNA TGTGCCAGCACCCCCCGGTCCTATGGCTACACCTTC.

The rearrangement joins TRBV5-1 to TRBJ2-7, with 10 bases aligning to TRBD2. Looked up from germline, CDR1 is SGHRS and CDR2 is YFSETQ. V trimming: 2 bases; J trimming: 2 bases; junction bases outside the gene matches: 4. This CDR3 comprises 15 residues. CDR3 bases: TGCGCCAGCAGCTTTTTACTAGCGGGAACCTACGAGCAGTACTTC. Translated, it gives CASSFLLAGTYEQYF.

The rearrangement uses TRBV27 and TRBJ2-7; 7 nucleotides line up with TRBD2. Germline V gene lookup returns CDR1 MNHEY and CDR2 SMNVEV (reference sequence). With 5 bases clipped from V and 4 bases from J, the junction kept 8 bases outside the gene matches. The CDR3 is 14 amino acids. The CDR3 here is CASSAPGRDYEQYF. CDR3 nucleotide sequence: TGTGCCAGCAGTGCCCCGGGGAGGGATTACGAGCAGTACTTC.

Worth noting for this clone: In this CDR3 the conserved last residue, phenylalanine or tryptophan, is missing, so a read error is likely. The DNA is left out, because the CDR3 cannot be placed on it with certainty; the CDR3 is given as TCRdb lists it. This chain connects TRBV6-6 to TRBJ2-7; the D call of TRBD1 is as the table states it, not checked on the DNA. Germline CDR1 MNHNY, CDR2 SVGAGI (reference sequence). The length of the CDR3 is 12 amino acids, counting both ends. The chain's CDR3 is CASSYQTGPLVL.

V and J are TRBV4-1 and TRBJ2-7, with 10 bases lining up with TRBD1. The J segment lost 12 bases and the V segment lost 0 bases, leaving 8 bases of the junction unmatched. CDR3 length: 14 amino acids. Germline V gene data show CDR1 as MGHRA and CDR2 as YSYEKL. CDR3 DNA: TGCGCCAGCAGCCAAGATGAGAGACAGGGGGCTTTGTACTTC. Residues: CASSQDERQGALYF.

Notes on this clone: This same CDR3 is encoded by further DNA sequences in the sample. The chain has TRBV29-1 and TRBJ2-5; 10 nucleotides line up with TRBD1. The J call could be wrong; TRBJ2-7 is a better fit for the DNA end. The CDR3 runs 14 residues. Per germline, CDR1 SQVTM and CDR2 ANQGSEA. The CDR3: CSVAGTGESYEQYF. The DNA of the CDR3 is TGCAGCGTTGCAGGGACAGGGGAATCCTACGAGCAGTACTTC.